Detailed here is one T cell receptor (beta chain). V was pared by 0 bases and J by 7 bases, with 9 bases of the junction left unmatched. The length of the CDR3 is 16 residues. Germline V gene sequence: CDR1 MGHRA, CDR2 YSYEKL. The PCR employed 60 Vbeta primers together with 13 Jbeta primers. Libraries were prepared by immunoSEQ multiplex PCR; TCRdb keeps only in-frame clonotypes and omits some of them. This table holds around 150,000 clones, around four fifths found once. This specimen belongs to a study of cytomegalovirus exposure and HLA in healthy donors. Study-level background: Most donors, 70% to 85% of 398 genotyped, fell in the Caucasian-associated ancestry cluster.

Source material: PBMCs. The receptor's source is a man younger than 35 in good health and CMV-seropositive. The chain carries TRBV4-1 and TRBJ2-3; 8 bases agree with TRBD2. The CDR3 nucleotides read TGCGCCAGCAGCCAAGATCCCAGCGGGAGTAGTAATACGCAGTATTTT. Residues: CASSQDPSGSSNTQYF.